This TCR beta chain was captured by sequencing in a study of blood T cell repertoires in COVID-19. Study context: The analysed material was cDNA or gDNA that came from T cells, B-cell-depleted T cells, or PBMCs.

This table comes from immunoSEQ multiplex PCR, and its TCRdb copy is limited to in-frame clones, with some not included. Here the sample spans approximately 98,000 clones, approximately 83% being singletons. Germline V lookup: CDR1 LGHNA, CDR2 YSLEER. Trimming removed 1 base from V and 9 bases from J, with 13 bases in between. The CDR3 sequence is 14 residues long. The TCR sequence derives from an older woman with acute or convalescent COVID-19. The J gene is TRBJ2-1, the V gene TRBV4-3, with a tentative D call TRBD1 (5 bases). Input material: peripheral blood. The CDR3 DNA is TGCGCCAGCAGCCAAGGTGGCAGGGTGTTTGAGCAGTTCTTC. Amino acids: CASSQGGRVFEQFF.